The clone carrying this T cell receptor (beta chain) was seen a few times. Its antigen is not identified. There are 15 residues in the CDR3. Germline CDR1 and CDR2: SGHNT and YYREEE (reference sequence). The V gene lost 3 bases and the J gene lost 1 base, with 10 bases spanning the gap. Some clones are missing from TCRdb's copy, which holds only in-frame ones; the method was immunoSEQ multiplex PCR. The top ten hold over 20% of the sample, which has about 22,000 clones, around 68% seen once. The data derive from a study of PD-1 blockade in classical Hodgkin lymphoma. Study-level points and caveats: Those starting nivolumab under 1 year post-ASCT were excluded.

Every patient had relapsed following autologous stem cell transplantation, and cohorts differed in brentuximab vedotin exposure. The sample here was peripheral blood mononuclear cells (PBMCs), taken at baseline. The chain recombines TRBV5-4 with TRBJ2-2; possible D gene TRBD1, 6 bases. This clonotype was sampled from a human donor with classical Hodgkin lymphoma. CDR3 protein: CASSWTAENTGELFF. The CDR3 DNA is TGTGCCAGCAGCTGGACAGCGGAGAACACCGGGGAGCTGTTTTTT.